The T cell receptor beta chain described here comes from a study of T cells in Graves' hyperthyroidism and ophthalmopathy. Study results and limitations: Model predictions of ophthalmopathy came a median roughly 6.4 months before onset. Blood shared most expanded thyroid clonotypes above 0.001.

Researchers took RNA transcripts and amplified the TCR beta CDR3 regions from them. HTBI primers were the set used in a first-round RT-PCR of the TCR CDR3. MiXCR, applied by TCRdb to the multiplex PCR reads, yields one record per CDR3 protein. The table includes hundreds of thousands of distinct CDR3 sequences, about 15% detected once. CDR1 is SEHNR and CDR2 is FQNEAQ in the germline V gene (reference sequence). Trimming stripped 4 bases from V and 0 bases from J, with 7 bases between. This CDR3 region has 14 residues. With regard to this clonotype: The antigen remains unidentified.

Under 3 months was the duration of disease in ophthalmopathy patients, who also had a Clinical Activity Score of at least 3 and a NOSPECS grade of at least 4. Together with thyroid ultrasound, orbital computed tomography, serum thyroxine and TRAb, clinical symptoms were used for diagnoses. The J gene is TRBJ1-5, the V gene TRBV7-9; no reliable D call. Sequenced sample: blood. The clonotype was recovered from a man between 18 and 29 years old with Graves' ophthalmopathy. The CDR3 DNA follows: TGTGCCAGCAGCTCCTTGAGTAGCAATCAGCCCCAGCATTTT. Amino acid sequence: CASSSLSSNQPQHF. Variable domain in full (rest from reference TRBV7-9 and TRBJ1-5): DTGVSQNPRHKITKRGQNVTFRCDPISEHNRLYWYRQTLGQGPEFLTYFQNEAQLEKSRLLSDRFSAERPKGSFSTLEIQRTEQGDSAMYLCASSSLSSNQPQHFGDGTRLSIL.